The 20 T cell receptor beta chains below come from one sample, sequenced in a study of identical twins. TCRdb re-called the 5' RACE reads with MiXCR, one entry per CDR3 protein. This table holds roughly 490,000 distinct CDR3 sequences, approximately 14% found once. This sample also belongs to another study, concerning yellow fever vaccine responses in identical twins.

Material: CD4+ T cells sorted from blood. These receptors all stem from a woman aged 18-29 years in good health.

V and J are TRBV20-1 and TRBJ2-1; TRBD1 matches 8 bases. This CDR3 comprises 16 residues. Germline CDR1 DFQATT, CDR2 SNEGSKA (reference sequence). Trimming removed 3 bases from V and 4 bases from J; junction bases left unmatched: 11. CDR3 coding DNA: TGCAGTGCTAGGACGCACCGGGACAGGCCGTACAATGAGCAGTTCTTC. This codes for CSARTHRDRPYNEQFF.

J is TRBJ2-7 and V is TRBV28, with D unresolved. Trimming took off 8 bases at V and 3 bases at J, with 8 bases between the two ends. The CDR3 contains 11 residues. Germline assignment: CDR1 MDHEN and CDR2 SYDVKM. CDR3 bases: TGTGCCAGCCTTGGGTACTACGAGCAGTACTTC. This encodes CASLGYYEQYF. Based on the CDR3 plus reference TRBV28 and TRBJ2-7, the full variable domain is DVKVTQSSRYLVKRTGEKVFLECVQDMDHENMFWYRQDPGLGLRLIYFSYDVKMKEKGDIPEGYSVSREKKERFSLILESASTNQTSMYLCASLGYYEQYFGPGTRLTVT.

A word on this clonotype: A read error may account for a junction end that differs from germline. J is TRBJ2-7 and V is TRBV25-1, with 7 bases aligning to TRBD1. Looked up from germline, CDR1 is MGHDK and CDR2 is SYGVNS. The CDR3 runs to 15 residues. The DNA for the CDR3 is TGTGCCAGCAGCCGATACAGGGACAGCTCCTACAAGCAGTACTTC. Residues: CASSRYRDSSYKQYF.

This clonotype was counted ten times or more. The CDR3 DNA sequence: TGCGCCAGCAGCACCCTGGGGGCGGAAAGCACAGATACGCAGTATTTT. It yields the protein CASSTLGAESTDTQYF. This rearrangement joins TRBV5-1 to TRBJ2-3, with D possibly TRBD1 on 6 matching bases. V was cut by 4 bases and J by 0 bases, with 15 bases left in between. CDR1 is SGHRS, CDR2 YFSETQ, per germline. The CDR3 runs to 16 residues.

The chain links TRBV29-1 to TRBJ2-1; possible D gene TRBD1, 6 bases. The CDR3 totals 12 residues. The germline gives CDR1 SQVTM, CDR2 ANQGSEA. Trimming stripped 7 bases from V and 3 bases from J, with 10 bases between. CDR3 loop: CSGGGFYNEQFF. CDR3 bases: TGCAGCGGAGGGGGTTTCTACAATGAGCAGTTCTTC.

The CDR3 DNA is TGCGCCAGCAGTTCGGACAGAACTGGGAATTCACCCCTCCACTTT. This codes for CASSSDRTGNSPLHF. The rearrangement links TRBV10-1 to TRBJ1-6, with a possible D match to TRBD1 (6 bases). The germline gives CDR1 WNHNN, CDR2 SYGVQD (reference sequence). Trimming removed 5 bases at V and 7 bases at J, with 15 bases between. This CDR3 region has 15 residues.

In its sample, this clonotype was seen many times. This chain uses TRBV7-2 with TRBJ2-7; TRBD1 or TRBD2 may be the D gene (5 bases each). Germline CDR1 is SGHTA and CDR2 is FQGNSA. The CDR3 runs 13 residues. V was pared by 5 bases and J by 4 bases, with 12 bases between. The CDR3 sequence is CASSRRGSYEQYF. The DNA of the CDR3 is TGTGCCAGCAGCCGCCGGGGCTCATACGAGCAGTACTTC.

This clonotype was picked up many times. The CDR3 region is CASSTTLAGNIDEQFF. The CDR3 coding sequence is TGCGCCAGCAGCACCACACTAGCGGGAAATATCGATGAGCAGTTCTTC. The V gene is TRBV5-1, the J gene TRBJ2-1; 10 nucleotides match TRBD2. J lost 8 bases, V lost 4 bases, and 12 bases had no gene match. The CDR3 covers 16 residues. The germline CDR1 and CDR2 sequences are SGHRS and YFSETQ.

The V gene is TRBV7-2, the J gene TRBJ2-3, with D possibly being TRBD1 (6 bases). Germline lookup yields CDR1 SGHTA and CDR2 FQGNSA. V dropped 5 bases and J dropped 7 bases, with 13 bases sitting between them. CDR3 length: 13 residues. DNA of the CDR3: TGTGCCAGCAGCCCAAGTCAGGGGAATACGCAGTATTTT. Its protein product is CASSPSQGNTQYF.

This clonotype was counted between two and nine times. The chain couples TRBV20-1 to TRBJ2-3; 7 nucleotides align to TRBD2. Unmatched junction bases numbered 2, after V lost 4 bases and J lost 1 base. Germline CDR1 DFQATT, CDR2 SNEGSKA (reference sequence). This CDR3 spans 13 amino acids. The CDR3 coding sequence is TGCAGTGCTAATCTAGCGGGCACAGATACGCAGTATTTT. Protein: CSANLAGTDTQYF.

This clonotype appeared a few times. The CDR3 nucleotides read TGCGCCAGCAGCTTGGCTTCCGGGACAGGGTACTACGAGCAGTACTTC. Protein product: CASSLASGTGYYEQYF. The rearrangement uses TRBV5-1 and TRBJ2-7, with 9 bases lining up with TRBD1. The CDR3 runs to 16 residues. Trimming removed 0 bases from V and 3 bases from J; junction bases left unmatched: 7. The germline V gene has CDR1 SGHRS and CDR2 YFSETQ.

This clonotype was found a few times. The chain combines TRBV20-1 with TRBJ2-5, with 7 bases fitting TRBD2. Trimming took 2 bases from V and 2 from J; bases not matched to a gene: 2. Germline V CDR1 and CDR2: DFQATT, SNEGSKA (reference sequence). The CDR3 runs to 13 residues. The CDR3 nucleotides are TGCAGTGCTAGACGGGACTATCAAGAGACCCAGTACTTC. Its translation: CSARRDYQETQYF.

This clonotype was seen only a few times. The chain couples TRBV4-3 to TRBJ2-3, with 13 bases identical to TRBD2. V lost 1 base, J lost 6 bases, and 4 bases stayed unmatched. The length of the CDR3 is 16 residues. Looked up from germline, CDR1 is LGHNA and CDR2 is YSLEER. The CDR3 reads CASSQGTSGRTDTQYF. The CDR3 DNA reads as TGCGCCAGCAGCCAAGGGACTAGCGGGAGAACGGATACGCAGTATTTT.

The chain employs TRBV28 and TRBJ2-7; 8 bases are shared with TRBD2. Germline V gene lookup returns CDR1 MDHEN and CDR2 SYDVKM. The J segment lost 2 bases and the V segment lost 4 bases, leaving 10 bases of the junction unmatched. The length of the CDR3 is 16 residues. CDR3 in amino acids: CASSYHRGGSPYEQYF. The DNA for the CDR3 is TGTGCCAGCAGTTACCACCGGGGGGGTTCTCCCTACGAGCAGTACTTC.

J is TRBJ1-6 and V is TRBV6-1; no clear D. The CDR3 is 14 residues long. The V gene's germline CDR1 is MNHNS and CDR2 SASEGT. V shed 6 bases and J shed 13 bases, with 19 bases lying between them. CDR3 sequence: CASRLLPEVSPLHF. CDR3 in DNA: TGTGCCAGCAGACTATTGCCCGAAGTCTCCCCCCTCCACTTT.

V gene TRBV6-2 or TRBV6-3 combines with J gene TRBJ2-5; D may be TRBD1 or TRBD2 (5 bases each). The germline V gene encodes CDR1 MNHEY and CDR2 SVGEGT. The CDR3 extends over 15 amino acids. V dropped 7 bases and J dropped 3 bases, with 18 bases sitting between them. CDR3 DNA: TGTGCCAGCACCGCAGAAGGGACGGGGAAAGAGACCCAGTACTTC. It codes for CASTAEGTGKETQYF.

This clonotype turned up a few times. This sequence joins TRBV5-1 and TRBJ1-6, with D possibly TRBD1 on 5 matching bases. Trimming shortened V by 2 bases and J by 5 bases, and 11 bases separated the two germline ends. Germline V gene sequence: CDR1 SGHRS, CDR2 YFSETQ. The CDR3 loop spans 15 amino acids. The CDR3 DNA is TGCGCCAGCAGCTTTGGGCAGGGCAATAATTCACCCCTCCACTTT. Translation: CASSFGQGNNSPLHF. Based on the CDR3 plus reference TRBV5-1 and TRBJ1-6, the full variable domain is KAGVTQTPRYLIKTRGQQVTLSCSPISGHRSVSWYQQTPGQGLQFLFEYFSETQRNKGNFPGRFSGRQFSNSRSEMNVSTLELGDSALYLCASSFGQGNNSPLHFGNGTRLTVT.

This clonotype turned up a few times. V and J are TRBV15 and TRBJ2-2; 9 bases are shared with TRBD1. This CDR3 contains 14 residues. CDR1 and CDR2 (germline): LNHNV, YYDKDF (reference sequence). The V and J ends lost 4 bases and 4 bases, in that order; junction bases with no gene match: 1. This chain's CDR3 is CATSTDRGTGELFF. Written as DNA, the CDR3 is TGTGCCACCAGCACGGACAGGGGCACCGGGGAGCTGTTTTTT.

The rearrangement links TRBV20-1 to TRBJ2-1; possible D gene TRBD1, 5 bases. From germline, CDR1 is DFQATT and CDR2 SNEGSKA (reference sequence). V dropped 0 bases and J dropped 0 bases, with 12 bases sitting between them. The CDR3 consists of 16 residues. Written as DNA, the CDR3 is TGCAGTGCTAGAGATAATGCAGGGCCCTCCTACAATGAGCAGTTCTTC. Protein product: CSARDNAGPSYNEQFF.

The rearrangement links TRBV6-1 to TRBJ2-5; no definite D call. Germline V CDR1 and CDR2: MNHNS, SASEGT. This CDR3 spans 15 amino acids. The V and J ends lost 5 bases and 5 bases respectively, with 18 bases between them. For the CDR3, the DNA is TGTGCCAGCAGTCGGTCAGGACGGGTATATGAGACCCAGTACTTC. Protein sequence: CASSRSGRVYETQYF.